This is a list of T cell receptor beta chains from one sample in a study of T cell repertoires in cytomegalovirus infection. TCRdb re-analysed the reads in MiXCR, keeping a single row per CDR3 protein. The table lists about 920,000 distinct CDR3 sequences, around 30% of them singletons, with over 13% in the top ten. These receptors lack a known antigen. The sample in question was cultured CD8+ T cells from PBMCs, obtained from culture after CMV antigen stimulation. The receptors were sampled from a human donor in good health (CMV status not recorded). Some clones in this sample may be carry-over from other donors' samples. Each CDR3 is given with its conserved first and last residue. The order of the fields is V gene, J gene, D gene, clone size, CDR3 protein, CDR3 DNA. D genes are given only for firm matches. Size is omitted from some rows. Given values are once, few, many or a class for expanded clones.

v_gene: TRBV12-3/TRBV12-4; j_gene: TRBJ2-1; d_gene: -; abundance: few; CDR3aa: CASSFFYQGNEQFF; CDR3nt: TGTGCCAGCAGTTTCTTTTACCAGGGCAATGAGCAGTTCTTC
v_gene: TRBV6-1; j_gene: TRBJ2-3; d_gene: -; abundance: -; CDR3aa: CASSEWVVGGQFSTDTQYF; CDR3nt: TGTGCCAGCAGTGAATGGGTTGTCGGGGGGCAGTTTAGCACAGATACGCAGTATTTT
v_gene: TRBV6-6; j_gene: TRBJ1-2; d_gene: -; abundance: few; CDR3aa: CASRTYGGYTF; CDR3nt: TGTGCCAGCAGGACTTATGGTGGCTACACCTTC
v_gene: TRBV27; j_gene: TRBJ2-1; d_gene: -; abundance: -; CDR3aa: CASSIGTQVEQFF; CDR3nt: TGTGCCAGCAGTATAGGGACTCAGGTTGAGCAGTTCTTC
v_gene: TRBV19; j_gene: TRBJ1-2; d_gene: -; abundance: -; CDR3aa: CASSIWETGGYTF; CDR3nt: TGTGCCAGTAGTATATGGGAGACCGGTGGCTACACCTTC
v_gene: TRBV6-6; j_gene: TRBJ2-5; d_gene: TRBD2; abundance: -; CDR3aa: CASSYSGLAGGSYQETQYF; CDR3nt: TGTGCCAGCAGTTACTCTGGACTAGCGGGGGGTTCGTACCAAGAGACCCAGTACTTC
v_gene: TRBV27; j_gene: TRBJ1-2; d_gene: -; abundance: -; CDR3aa: CASSFEGLRGYTF; CDR3nt: TGTGCCAGCAGTTTCGAAGGTTTGCGTGGCTACACCTTC
v_gene: TRBV4-1; j_gene: TRBJ2-2; d_gene: -; abundance: few; CDR3aa: CASRSTGAPDTGELFF; CDR3nt: TGTGCCAGCAGGTCTACAGGTGCCCCGGACACCGGGGAGCTGTTTTTT
v_gene: TRBV19; j_gene: TRBJ1-2; d_gene: -; abundance: -; CDR3aa: CASSFLTSIPANYGYTF; CDR3nt: TGTGCCAGTAGTTTCCTGACAAGTATACCGGCTAACTATGGCTACACCTTC
v_gene: TRBV7-2; j_gene: TRBJ2-1; d_gene: -; abundance: few; CDR3aa: CASSTGTVGNEQFF; CDR3nt: TGTGCCAGCAGCACAGGGACTGTAGGTAATGAGCAGTTCTTC
v_gene: TRBV6-6; j_gene: TRBJ1-3; d_gene: -; abundance: once; CDR3aa: CASSYGQGQPWTGNTIYF; CDR3nt: TGTGCCAGCAGTTACGGGCAGGGGCAGCCTTGGACTGGAAACACCATATATTTT
v_gene: TRBV12-3/TRBV12-4; j_gene: TRBJ2-7; d_gene: -; abundance: -; CDR3aa: CASSSNSGVEQYF; CDR3nt: TGTGCCAGCAGTTCTAATTCAGGGGTAGAGCAGTACTTC
v_gene: TRBV6-2/TRBV6-3; j_gene: TRBJ2-3; d_gene: -; abundance: -; CDR3aa: CASSYPLVGPSADTQYF; CDR3nt: TGTGCCAGCAGTTACCCACTAGTAGGACCCTCCGCAGATACGCAGTATTTT
v_gene: TRBV20-1; j_gene: TRBJ2-3; d_gene: TRBD2; abundance: few; CDR3aa: CSAPPLAGYTDTQYF; CDR3nt: TGCAGTGCCCCGCCCCTAGCGGGGTACACAGATACGCAGTATTTT
v_gene: TRBV2; j_gene: TRBJ2-1; d_gene: -; abundance: -; CDR3aa: CASSAESPYNEQFF; CDR3nt: TGTGCCAGCAGTGCCGAATCCCCCTACAATGAGCAGTTCTTC